The 9 T cell receptor beta chains listed next were all sequenced from one sample in a study of shared clonotypes between healthy human individuals. Produced via immunoSEQ multiplex PCR; TCRdb's table is partial and in-frame only. The sample lists about 1.9 million clones; 85% to 95% were seen once. Terminally differentiated effector memory CD45RA+ cells were excluded by CCR7 positive selection of CD45RO-negative cells. The sequencing sample was made of naive CD8+ T cells from PBMCs. The receptors were gathered from a young man in good health. Some clones in this sample may be carry-over from other donors' samples.

The gene calls are TRBV2 and TRBJ2-7; TRBD2 aligns across 7 bases. CDR1 is SNHLY, CDR2 FYNNEI, per germline. The CDR3 has 15 amino acids. Trimming removed 7 bases from V and 2 bases from J; junction bases left unmatched: 11. The CDR3 coding sequence is TGTGCCAGCAACGGCGGGAGCGGGACCCCCTACGAGCAGTACTTC. The encoded protein is CASNGGSGTPYEQYF. Full variable domain (remainder filled in from reference TRBV2 and TRBJ2-7): EPEVTQTPSHQVTQMGQEVILRCVPISNHLYFYWYRQILGQKVEFLVSFYNNEISEKSEIFDDQFSVERPDGSNFTLKIRSTKLEDSAMYFCASNGGSGTPYEQYFGPGTRLTVT.

The chain links TRBV14 to TRBJ2-3; D unresolved. Trimming took 2 bases from V and 1 from J, leaving 7 bases between them. Germline V CDR1 and CDR2: SGHDN, FVKESK. This CDR3 region has 14 residues. The CDR3 here is CASSQLAGTDTQYF. The CDR3 nucleotides are TGTGCCAGCAGCCAATTGGCTGGCACAGATACGCAGTATTTT. The full variable domain, in which reference TRBV14 and TRBJ2-3 provide the parts outside the CDR3, is EAGVTQFPSHSVIEKGQTVTLRCDPISGHDNLYWYRRVMGKEIKFLLHFVKESKQDESGMPNNRFLAERTGGTYSTLKVQPAELEDSGVYFCASSQLAGTDTQYFGPGTRLTVL.

The chain recombines TRBV11-1 with TRBJ2-1, with 7 bases aligning to TRBD2. The CDR3 runs to 18 residues. Trimming removed 4 bases from V and 1 base from J; junction bases left unmatched: 13. Germline lookup yields CDR1 SGHAT and CDR2 FQDESV (reference sequence). The DNA for the CDR3 is TGTGCCAGCAGCTCCCCCTGGGGCGGGAGTGCTTCCTACAATGAGCAGTTCTTC. Residues: CASSSPWGGSASYNEQFF. Full variable domain (rest looked up from reference TRBV11-1 and TRBJ2-1): EAEVAQSPRYKITEKSQAVAFWCDPISGHATLYWYRQILGQGPELLVQFQDESVVDDSQLPKDRFSAERLKGVDSTLKIQPAELGDSAMYLCASSSPWGGSASYNEQFFGPGTRLTVL.

The CDR3 DNA is TGTGCCAGCTCACCAGAAGACAGTTACTATGGCTACACCTTC. Protein product: CASSPEDSYYGYTF. The chain uses TRBV18 and TRBJ1-2, with D possibly being TRBD1 (5 bases). Germline-derived CDR1 and CDR2 are KGHSH and LQKENI. CDR3 size: 14 residues. The germline V and J ends were trimmed by 2 bases and 3 bases, with 10 bases remaining between them.

The chain carries TRBV27 and TRBJ1-4; D perhaps matches TRBD1 (6 bases). CDR1 and CDR2 (germline): MNHEY, SMNVEV (reference sequence). This CDR3 has 13 amino acids. Trimming took 6 bases from V and 8 from J, leaving 13 bases between them. The CDR3 here is CASSPRGAEKLFF. The CDR3 coding sequence is TGTGCCAGCAGCCCCAGGGGAGCCGAAAAACTGTTTTTT.

This chain uses TRBV21-1 with TRBJ2-7; the D call in the table, TRBD2, was not verified against the DNA. TRBV21-1 is listed as a pseudogene. CDR3 length equals 19 residues. The CDR3: CASSKASLAGGAPSYEQYF. The CDR3 bases are TGTGCCAGCAGCAAAGCCAGCCTAGCGGGAGGGGCGCCCTCCTACGAGCAGTACTTC.

The chain has TRBV27 and TRBJ2-5; D ambiguous. Trimming stripped 6 bases from V and 2 bases from J, with 10 bases between. Per the germline V gene, CDR1 is MNHEY and CDR2 is SMNVEV (reference sequence). The length of the CDR3 is 13 residues. CDR3 residues: CASRAFLQETQYF. CDR3 nucleotides: TGTGCCAGCAGGGCTTTCCTTCAAGAGACCCAGTACTTC.

This clone was counted a single time. J is TRBJ2-3 and V is TRBV7-8; the D call may be TRBD1 or TRBD2 (7 bases each). CDR1 and CDR2 (germline): SGHVS, FQNEAQ. Trimming took off 3 bases at V and 2 bases at J, with 18 bases between the two ends. The CDR3 runs 17 residues. The DNA of the CDR3 is TGTGCCAGCAGCTTCCCCAGGGGGGGCGCCGTCACAGATACGCAGTATTTT. It codes for CASSFPRGGAVTDTQYF.

The rearrangement links TRBV5-1 to TRBJ2-1; 10 positions match TRBD2. The length of the CDR3 is 19 residues. V trimming: 5 bases; J trimming: 7 bases; junction bases outside the gene matches: 21. CDR1 is SGHRS and CDR2 is YFSETQ in the germline V gene. The CDR3, as DNA: TGCGCCAGCAGATTACTCGGGGACACCCTAGCGGGAGTGGTGAATGAGCAGTTCTTC. As protein: CASRLLGDTLAGVVNEQFF.